This passage covers 10 T cell receptor beta chains from one sample sequenced in a study of cytomegalovirus exposure and HLA in healthy donors. This PCR relied on a set of 60 Vbeta primers and 13 Jbeta primers. Clones were read by immunoSEQ multiplex PCR, and TCRdb kept only the in-frame ones, dropping some. The data hold around 200,000 clones, with under 70% observed a single time. Sequenced: PBMCs. These TCRs come from a man aged 40-50 years in good health and CMV-seropositive.

This clone was detected only a few times. The gene calls are TRBV6-5 and TRBJ2-1; 13 bases agree with TRBD2. The V segment lost 4 bases and the J segment 8 bases; nucleotides outside the gene matches: 5. The V gene's germline CDR1 is MNHEY and CDR2 SVGAGI. The CDR3 covers 15 residues. The CDR3 here is CASSSTGLAGDEQFF. CDR3 coding DNA: TGTGCCAGCAGTTCCACCGGACTAGCGGGGGATGAGCAGTTCTTC.

The V call is TRBV5-1, the J call TRBJ2-3, with a tentative D call TRBD1 (5 bases). Trimming shortened V by 2 bases and J by 3 bases, and 10 bases separated the two germline ends. This CDR3 has 14 amino acids. Germline V gene data show CDR1 as SGHRS and CDR2 as YFSETQ. The CDR3 reads CASSLRQPTDTQYF. The DNA of the CDR3 is TGCGCCAGCAGCTTACGACAGCCTACAGATACGCAGTATTTT.

Comments on this clone: The junction shows a germline mismatch at one end, possibly a read error. The chain employs TRBV5-1 and TRBJ1-2, with D possibly matching TRBD1 (5 bases). Germline V gene sequence: CDR1 SGHRS, CDR2 YFSETQ. This CDR3 region has 14 residues. In nucleotides, the CDR3 is TGCGCCAGCGGCAGACAGAGTAATAACTATGGCCACACCTTC. It encodes CASGRQSNNYGHTF.

This rearrangement joins TRBV9 to TRBJ1-4; no definite D call. Trimming removed 0 bases at V and 0 bases at J, with 15 bases between. CDR3 length: 18 residues. Germline CDR1 reads SGDLS; CDR2 reads YYNGEE. The CDR3 DNA reads TGTGCCAGCAGCGTAGGTCCAGTACCGTTTGCAACTAATGAAAAACTGTTTTTT. Its protein product is CASSVGPVPFATNEKLFF.

Here the CDR3 DNA reads TGCGCCAGCAGCCAAGAGGTTACAGGGTACACTGAAGCTTTCTTT. This encodes CASSQEVTGYTEAFF. The chain has TRBV4-3 and TRBJ1-1, with D maybe TRBD1 (6 bases). Per germline, CDR1 LGHNA and CDR2 YSLEER. The CDR3 contains 15 residues. V lost 0 bases and J 3 bases, leaving 11 bases between the germline ends.

This clone was observed once. V usage is TRBV11-2 and J usage is TRBJ2-7, with 9 bases that match TRBD2. This CDR3 comprises 14 residues. The trim removed 4 bases at V and 3 bases at J, leaving 4 bases unmatched. Germline CDR1 is SGHAT and CDR2 is FQNNGV. The CDR3 nucleotides are TGTGCCAGCAGCTATAGCGGGGGCCGCTACGAGCAGTACTTC. This sequence encodes CASSYSGGRYEQYF.

The CDR3 spells CASNRGASGGTEQYF. CDR3 nucleotides: TGCGCCAGCAATCGTGGGGCTAGCGGGGGGACCGAGCAGTACTTC. V is TRBV5-1 and J is TRBJ2-7, with 11 bases lining up with TRBD2. Trimming removed 6 bases from V and 6 bases from J; junction bases left unmatched: 11. Germline V gene lookup returns CDR1 SGHRS and CDR2 YFSETQ. The CDR3 totals 15 residues.

With regard to this clone: The same CDR3 is also encoded by other DNA sequences in this sample. This rearrangement joins TRBV27 to TRBJ2-1, with 9 nucleotides matching TRBD2. Germline V lookup: CDR1 MNHEY, CDR2 SMNVEV (reference sequence). This CDR3 spans 17 amino acids. V shed 3 bases, J shed 10 bases, and the junction held 16 bases outside the gene matches. In DNA, the CDR3 is TGTGCCAGCAGTTTCCGGCGGGGGGGGCCCGGGGTTGGGGAGCAGTTCTTC. It codes for CASSFRRGGPGVGEQFF.

The chain combines TRBV12-1 with TRBJ1-3; the DNA was not compared with TRBD1, the D call given in the table. TRBV12-1 is described as a pseudogene. This CDR3 is 16 amino acids long. CDR3 region: CASSFGAQGRTDTIYF. In nucleotides, the CDR3 is TGTGCCAGCAGCTTTGGGGCACAGGGTAGGACGGACACCATATATTTT.

The V gene is TRBV7-3, the J gene TRBJ2-5; D is perhaps TRBD2 (7 bases). Germline lookup yields CDR1 SGHTA and CDR2 FQGTGA. The CDR3 covers 15 residues. V lost 3 bases to trimming and J lost 5 bases, with 16 bases between them. CDR3 in amino acids: CASSFLGGARETQYF. The CDR3 DNA reads as TGTGCCAGCAGCTTTTTGGGGGGGGCCCGGGAGACCCAGTACTTC. The full variable domain, its missing parts supplied by reference TRBV7-3 and TRBJ2-5, is GAGVSQTPSNKVTEKGKYVELRCDPISGHTALYWYRQSLGQGPEFLIYFQGTGAADDSGLPNDRFFAVRPEGSVSTLKIQRTERGDSAVYLCASSFLGGARETQYFGPGTRLLVL.